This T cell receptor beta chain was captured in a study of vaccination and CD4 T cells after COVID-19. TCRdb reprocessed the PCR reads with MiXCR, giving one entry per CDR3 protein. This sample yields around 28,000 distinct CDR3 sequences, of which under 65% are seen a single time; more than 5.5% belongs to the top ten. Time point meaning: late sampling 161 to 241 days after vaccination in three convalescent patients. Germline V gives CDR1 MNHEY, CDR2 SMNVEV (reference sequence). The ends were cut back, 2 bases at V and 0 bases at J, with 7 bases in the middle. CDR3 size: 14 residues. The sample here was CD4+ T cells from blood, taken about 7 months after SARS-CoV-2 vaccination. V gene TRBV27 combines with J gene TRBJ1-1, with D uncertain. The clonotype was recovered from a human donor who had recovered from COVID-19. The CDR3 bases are TGTGCCAGCAGTTTAACCCGTCTGAACACTGAAGCTTTCTTT. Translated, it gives CASSLTRLNTEAFF.